There are a few counts of the clone carrying this TCR beta chain. Its antigen remains unidentified. A single record per CDR3 protein comes from TCRdb applying MiXCR to the 5' RACE reads. The sample includes under 200,000 distinct CDR3 sequences, 9.5% to 11% seen only once; the top ten take about 38%. With 3 bases removed from V and 3 bases from J, the gap between germline ends came to 9 bases. This CDR3 contains 13 residues. This sample stems from a study of T cells after yellow fever vaccination. The study's findings and limits: The secondary response peaked faster, at day 5 versus 15, but was weaker.

This TCR came from a man younger than 30 who received the YFV17D yellow fever vaccine. The sequences come from CD8+ T cells sorted from PBMCs, collected 15 days after the yellow fever booster vaccination. The chain employs TRBV12-3 or TRBV12-4 and TRBJ2-7; weak D call: TRBD2 (6 bases). Here the CDR3 reads CASSFGGVYEQYF. CDR3 in DNA: TGTGCCAGCAGTTTCGGGGGAGTCTACGAGCAGTACTTC.